The 18 T cell receptor beta chains given below trace back to one sample, sequenced in a study of T cells in women clearing cervical HPV infection. The table came from immunoSEQ multiplex PCR; TCRdb's copy has only in-frame clones and leaves some out. Here the sample table reports about 32,000 clones. The specimen was blood buffy coat. These receptors were obtained from a woman aged 18-70 years with a cervical HPV16 infection that either progressed to CIN3+ or cleared (not recorded which).

As regards this clone: The read ends 3 residues shy of where the CDR3 ends; the end is completed using the germline J gene. The V call is TRBV20-1, the J call TRBJ2-7; 10 positions agree with TRBD2. The CDR3 covers 14 residues. Germline lookup yields CDR1 DFQATT and CDR2 SNEGSKA (reference sequence). The trim removed 7 bases at V and 2 bases at J, leaving 8 bases unmatched. The CDR3 protein is CSVRTLAGAYEQYF. CDR3 bases read: TGCAGTGTTCGAACCCTAGCGGGGGCCTACGAG.

About this clone: The read terminates 3 residues before the CDR3 end, so the remaining end is supplied by the germline J gene. V is TRBV2 and J is TRBJ2-1; TRBD2 agrees at 14 bases. Germline V gene sequence: CDR1 SNHLY, CDR2 FYNNEI. The CDR3 covers 16 residues. Trimming took 6 bases from V and 4 from J; bases not matched to a gene: 5. CDR3 amino acids: CASSRWTSGGYNEQFF. The CDR3 bases that were read are TGTGCCAGCAGCCGCTGGACTAGCGGGGGGTACAATGAG. Full variable domain (outside the CDR3, taken from reference TRBV2 and TRBJ2-1): EPEVTQTPSHQVTQMGQEVILRCVPISNHLYFYWYRQILGQKVEFLVSFYNNEISEKSEIFDDQFSVERPDGSNFTLKIRSTKLEDSAMYFCASSRWTSGGYNEQFFGPGTRLTVL.

A remark on this clone: The CDR3 extends 3 residues past the end of the read, so its final part is completed from the germline J gene. The genes are TRBV2 and TRBJ2-7; TRBD1 matches at 11 bases. Germline lookup yields CDR1 SNHLY and CDR2 FYNNEI. The CDR3 totals 16 residues. The V segment lost 5 bases and the J segment 3 bases; nucleotides outside the gene matches: 9. This CDR3 reads CASSLIPGQGGYEQYF. The CDR3 DNA, read in part, is TGTGCCAGCAGTTTAATTCCGGGACAGGGGGGCTACGAG.

Turning to this clone: The observed sequence ends 3 residues before the CDR3 terminus, with the missing tail filled in from the germline J gene. The genes are TRBV3-1 (or the pseudogene TRBV3-2) and TRBJ2-1; the D gene is possibly TRBD1 (6 bases). Germline CDR1 is LGHDT and CDR2 is YNNKEL (reference sequence). V was trimmed by 4 bases and J by 5 bases, leaving 12 bases between them. The CDR3 covers 14 residues. CDR3 residues: CASSLRGMDNEQFF. Incomplete CDR3 DNA: TGTGCCAGCAGCCTCAGGGGTATGGACAATGAG.

In regard to this clone: The sequenced fragment ends 3 residues before the CDR3 boundary, so the rest is inferred from the germline J gene. The chain combines TRBV20-1 with TRBJ1-2, with D perhaps TRBD1 (6 bases). The CDR3 length is 14 residues. CDR1 DFQATT and CDR2 SNEGSKA come from the germline V gene (reference sequence). Partial CDR3 DNA: TGCAGTGCTCTTAGCGGGGGGCGGAGAGAGACC. Amino acid sequence: CSALSGGRRET. The CDR3 in full is CSALSGGRRETYTF.

With respect to this clone: The read comes to an end 3 residues before the CDR3 does, leaving the germline J gene to fill in the end. This rearrangement joins TRBV29-1 to TRBJ2-7; TRBD2 matches at 11 bases. J was trimmed by 4 bases and V by 4 bases; bases with no gene match: 3. The CDR3 is made up of 13 amino acids. CDR1 SQVTM and CDR2 ANQGSEA come from the germline V gene. CDR3 bases read: TGCAGCGTTGGGGCTAGCGGGAGGTACGAG. Amino acid sequence: CSVGASGRYE. The CDR3 in full is CSVGASGRYEQYF.

For this clone: The DNA ends 3 residues before the CDR3 does, and the rest of the CDR3 is filled in from the germline J gene. This chain links TRBV20-1 with TRBJ2-6; possibly TRBD1 for D (5 bases). Germline lookup yields CDR1 DFQATT and CDR2 SNEGSKA (reference sequence). V was shortened by 2 bases and J by 1 base, with 12 bases between the two germline ends. CDR3 length: 16 amino acids. This chain's CDR3 is CSARRDTGSGANVLTF. The DNA read from the CDR3 is TGCAGTGCTAGACGCGACACAGGATCTGGGGCCAACGTC.

CDR3 in amino acids: CASSLQRSDSVSGNTIYF. The sequenced CDR3 bases are TGTGCCAGCAGCCTCCAGAGATCGGACAGTGTCTCTGGAAACACC. The chain combines TRBV2 with TRBJ1-3, with D perhaps matching TRBD1 (6 bases). The sequenced fragment ends 3 residues before the CDR3 boundary, so the rest is inferred from the germline J gene. Germline loops: CDR1 SNHLY, CDR2 FYNNEI. Trimming shortened V by 6 bases and J by 0 bases, and 21 bases separated the two germline ends. The CDR3 runs 18 residues.

Comment on this clone: The read finishes 3 residues shy of the CDR3 end, and the germline J gene is used to complete it. The gene calls are TRBV19 and TRBJ2-3, with TRBD2 matching over 8 bases. The germline CDR1 and CDR2 sequences are LNHDA and SQIVND (reference sequence). The CDR3 sequence is 13 residues long. CDR3 DNA (partial): TGTGCCAGCCAAGCGGGGGCCAGAGAGACG. This sequence encodes CASQAGARET. From start to end, the CDR3 is CASQAGARETQYF.

Here the CDR3 reads CASRAAGGEISYNDYTF. The part of the CDR3 DNA that was read is TGTGCCAGTAGAGCGGCGGGGGGGGAGATCTCCTACAATGAC. This rearrangement joins TRBV19 to TRBJ1-2; the D gene is possibly TRBD1 (5 bases). The CDR3 end lies 3 residues beyond the end of the read and is filled in from the germline J gene. The CDR3 totals 17 residues. Germline V gives CDR1 LNHDA, CDR2 SQIVND (reference sequence).

To note about this clone: Read data end 3 residues before the CDR3 end; the end is taken from the germline J gene. The chain employs TRBV2 and TRBJ1-5; D might be TRBD1 (6 bases). CDR3 length: 15 residues. Germline assignment: CDR1 SNHLY and CDR2 FYNNEI. V dropped 4 bases and J dropped 6 bases, with 16 bases sitting between them. CDR3 DNA, as far as it was read: TGTGCCAGCAGTGGACAGGACCTGGCTAGTCAGCCC. Its protein product is CASSGQDLASQP. The full CDR3 is CASSGQDLASQPQHF.

To note about this clone: The CDR3 goes on 3 residues after the read ends, and that part is filled in from the germline J gene. The chain is built from TRBV2 and TRBJ2-5; the D gene is possibly TRBD1 (6 bases). Trimming pared 5 bases from V and 4 bases from J, leaving 17 bases between. CDR1 and CDR2 (germline): SNHLY, FYNNEI. The CDR3 extends over 15 amino acids. The DNA read from the CDR3 is TGTGCCAGCAGTAGGGCAGGGGTGGTCGCAGAGACC. It translates to CASSRAGVVAET. The whole CDR3 region reads CASSRAGVVAETQYF.

To note about this clone: The read is 3 residues too short to cover the CDR3 end, so that end is filled in from the germline J gene. This rearrangement joins TRBV5-1 to TRBJ2-7; 10 bases map to TRBD1. Trimming cost V 0 bases and J 6 bases; bases outside gene matches: 3. Germline CDR1 and CDR2: SGHRS and YFSETQ. This CDR3 is built from 14 residues. The sequenced part of the CDR3 DNA is TGCGCCAGCAGCTTGGGACAGGGGGCCTCCGAG. It is translated as CASSLGQGASE. The full CDR3 protein is CASSLGQGASEQYF.

Turning to this clone: Read sequence stops 3 residues before the CDR3 end, and the germline J gene provides the missing end. The genes are TRBV10-2 and TRBJ1-1; the D gene is possibly TRBD1 (6 bases). This CDR3 comprises 13 residues. Germline CDR1 reads WSHSY; CDR2 reads SAAADI. V dropped 5 bases and J dropped 1 base, with 8 bases sitting between them. The CDR3 loop reads CASSLGQNTEAFF. The CDR3 DNA, read in part, is TGCGCCAGCAGTTTGGGACAGAACACTGAA.

Turning to this clone: Sequencing ends 3 residues short of the CDR3 end; the germline J gene provides the rest. The chain combines TRBV5-1 with TRBJ2-7; 9 nucleotides line up with TRBD1. Germline CDR1 SGHRS, CDR2 YFSETQ. The CDR3 is 14 amino acids. Unmatched junction bases numbered 8, after V lost 4 bases and J lost 6 bases. The sequenced part of the CDR3 DNA is TGCGCCAGCAGCGCTGGGACAGGGAAAGTCGAG. It is translated as CASSAGTGKVE. The full CDR3 sequence reads CASSAGTGKVEQYF. Filled out from reference TRBV5-1 and TRBJ2-7, the complete variable domain reads KAGVTQTPRYLIKTRGQQVTLSCSPISGHRSVSWYQQTPGQGLQFLFEYFSETQRNKGNFPGRFSGRQFSNSRSEMNVSTLELGDSALYLCASSAGTGKVEQYFGPGTRLTVT.

Note on this clone: Sequencing ends 3 residues short of the CDR3 end; the germline J gene provides the rest. The rearrangement uses TRBV5-4 and TRBJ2-5, with 10 positions matching TRBD2. The CDR3 is made up of 15 amino acids. The V gene end was trimmed by 5 bases and the J gene end by 3 bases; junction bases not matched to a gene: 7. In germline, CDR1 is SGHNT, CDR2 YYREEE (reference sequence). Partial CDR3 DNA: TGTGCCAGCAGTCGAGAGGGGACTAGCGAAGAGACC. The encoded protein is CASSREGTSEET. The entire CDR3 protein is CASSREGTSEETQYF. The full variable domain, with the rest looked up from reference TRBV5-4 and TRBJ2-5, is ETGVTQSPTHLIKTRGQQVTLRCSSQSGHNTVSWYQQALGQGPQFIFQYYREEENGRGNFPPRFSGLQFPNYSSELNVNALELDDSALYLCASSREGTSEETQYFGPGTRLLVL.

Remarks on this clone: The missing CDR3 end, 3 residues past where the read stops, is filled in from the germline J gene. The V call is TRBV2, the J call TRBJ2-7; perhaps TRBD1 as D (5 bases). The ends were cut back, 10 bases at V and 5 bases at J, with 15 bases in the middle. The CDR3 totals 12 residues. Germline CDR1 is SNHLY and CDR2 is FYNNEI. The CDR3 here is CATGKGLHEQYF. The CDR3 bases that were read are TGTGCCACAGGAAAGGGGTTACACGAG.

Points on this clone: The CDR3 end lies 3 residues beyond the end of the read and is filled in from the germline J gene. The chain is built from TRBV5-1 and TRBJ2-2, with D tentatively TRBD2 (5 bases). V lost 5 bases and J 0 bases, leaving 8 bases between the germline ends. This CDR3 has 14 amino acids. The germline gives CDR1 SGHRS, CDR2 YFSETQ. The CDR3 bases that were read are TGCGCCAGCAGGGACTCGACGAACACCGGGGAG. Its translation is CASRDSTNTGE. The full CDR3 sequence reads CASRDSTNTGELFF.